This is a list of T cell receptor beta chains from one sample in a study of CD8 T cells in Susac syndrome. TCRdb redid the calling of the immunoSEQ multiplex PCR reads with MiXCR, one entry per CDR3 protein. The sample lists about 140,000 distinct CDR3 sequences; around 95% were seen once. Sequenced: CD4+ T cells from PBMCs. The receptors come from a human donor with multiple sclerosis. Each CDR3 is given with its conserved first and last residue. D genes are given only for firm matches. Where a row states a size, it is once, few, many or the class of an expanded clone; other rows omit it.

size: .
V: TRBV7-3
J: TRBJ1-6
D: .
DNA: TGTGCCAGCAGCTTGTACACAGATTCACCCCTCCACTTT
CDR3: CASSLYTDSPLHF

size: .
V: TRBV29-1
J: TRBJ1-2
D: TRBD1
DNA: TGCAGCGTTGATAGGGGACAGGATAACTATGGCTACACCTTC
CDR3: CSVDRGQDNYGYTF

size: .
V: TRBV7-9
J: TRBJ2-7
D: TRBD2
DNA: TGTGCCAGCAGCTTAGTAGGCGGGAGCGGAGACGAGCAGTACTTC
CDR3: CASSLVGGSGDEQYF

size: .
V: TRBV30
J: TRBJ1-1
D: .
DNA: TGTGCCTGGAGTGACGGGGATGAAGCTTTCTTT
CDR3: CAWSDGDEAFF

size: .
V: TRBV12-3/TRBV12-4
J: TRBJ1-4
D: .
DNA: TGTGCCAGCAGTTTGAGGCAGAAAAATGAAAAACTGTTTTTT
CDR3: CASSLRQKNEKLFF

size: .
V: TRBV15
J: TRBJ1-6
D: TRBD1
DNA: TGTGCCACCAGCAGTGGGGGGACAGGGAATTCACCCCTCCACTTT
CDR3: CATSSGGTGNSPLHF

size: .
V: TRBV7-8
J: TRBJ2-2
D: .
DNA: TGTGCCAGCAGCCCAAGAAACATGGATACCGGGGAGCTGTTTTTT
CDR3: CASSPRNMDTGELFF

size: .
V: TRBV28
J: TRBJ2-6
D: .
DNA: TGTGCCAGCAGCGGGAGAGGGATGGGTTCCTCTGGGGCCAACGTCCTGACTTTC
CDR3: CASSGRGMGSSGANVLTF

size: .
V: TRBV25-1
J: TRBJ2-5
D: .
DNA: TGTGCCAGCTCAAAGGCCCCGTTGGTGGAGACCCAGTACTTC
CDR3: CASSKAPLVETQYF

size: .
V: TRBV9
J: TRBJ1-2
D: TRBD1
DNA: TGTGCCAGCAGCGTAGTGGGACAGGGGAACCTCTATGGCTACACCTTC
CDR3: CASSVVGQGNLYGYTF

size: .
V: TRBV6-5
J: TRBJ1-6
D: TRBD1
DNA: TGTGCCAGCAGTTACTCGAGCGGGACAGGGGATTCACCCCTCCACTTT
CDR3: CASSYSSGTGDSPLHF

size: .
V: TRBV24-1
J: TRBJ1-5
D: .
DNA: TGTGCCACCAGTGCTAGGCGGTCGGGCAATCAGCCCCAGCATTTT
CDR3: CATSARRSGNQPQHF

size: .
V: TRBV27
J: TRBJ1-6
D: TRBD1
DNA: TGTGCCAGCAGGAGGACAGGGGCAATTGGAGGGTCACCCCTCCACTTT
CDR3: CASRRTGAIGGSPLHF

size: .
V: TRBV7-2
J: TRBJ1-1
D: .
DNA: TGTGCCAGCAGCTTAGGGCCAGGGGACACTGAAGCTTTCTTT
CDR3: CASSLGPGDTEAFF

size: .
V: TRBV28
J: TRBJ1-1
D: .
DNA: TGTGCCAGCAGTTCCGACAACACTGAAGCTTTCTTT
CDR3: CASSSDNTEAFF

size: .
V: TRBV20-1
J: TRBJ1-5
D: TRBD1
DNA: TGCAGTGCTGGGACAGGCGGAAATCAGCCCCAGCATTTT
CDR3: CSAGTGGNQPQHF

size: .
V: TRBV15
J: TRBJ2-1
D: TRBD2
DNA: TGTGCCACCAGCAGGATAGCGGGAGGACACAATGAGCAGTTCTTC
CDR3: CATSRIAGGHNEQFF

size: .
V: TRBV7-2
J: TRBJ2-7
D: TRBD1
DNA: TGTGCCAGCAGCTTAGCGCTAGTTAGGGACAGGGGCTACGAGCAGTACTTC
CDR3: CASSLALVRDRGYEQYF

size: .
V: TRBV6-5
J: TRBJ2-1
D: .
DNA: TGTGCCAGCAGATCGACAGGGCTTGGGGAGGTGGGGCAGTTCTTC
CDR3: CASRSTGLGEVGQFF

size: .
V: TRBV4-3
J: TRBJ1-2
D: TRBD1
DNA: TGCGCCAGCAGCCCAAGTAGCGGGACAGGGAACATCCATGGCTACACCTTC
CDR3: CASSPSSGTGNIHGYTF

size: .
V: TRBV20-1
J: TRBJ1-1
D: .
DNA: TGCAGTGCTAGACAATACGTGAACACTGAAGCTTTCTTT
CDR3: CSARQYVNTEAFF

size: .
V: TRBV7-8
J: TRBJ1-2
D: .
DNA: TGTGCCAGCAGCCCGTCGAGGGTCCGGCATGGCTACACCTTC
CDR3: CASSPSRVRHGYTF

size: .
V: TRBV19
J: TRBJ2-1
D: TRBD2
DNA: TGTGCCAGTAGTATAGGCGGGGGGGCCTACAATGAGCAGTTCTTC
CDR3: CASSIGGGAYNEQFF

size: .
V: TRBV9
J: TRBJ1-2
D: .
DNA: TGTGCCAGCAGCGCGAGACAGACTAACTATGGCTACACCTTC
CDR3: CASSARQTNYGYTF

size: .
V: TRBV29-1
J: TRBJ2-1
D: TRBD1
DNA: TGCAGCGTTGTCGGACAGGGCTACAATGAGCAGTTCTTC
CDR3: CSVVGQGYNEQFF

size: .
V: TRBV18
J: TRBJ2-1
D: .
DNA: TGTGCCAGCTCACCAAGGAGGTTGTACAATGAGCAGTTCTTC
CDR3: CASSPRRLYNEQFF

size: .
V: TRBV15
J: TRBJ2-3
D: TRBD1
DNA: TGTGCCACCAGCCGAGGCCAGGGACAGTTAAGCACAGATACGCAGTATTTT
CDR3: CATSRGQGQLSTDTQYF

size: .
V: TRBV27
J: TRBJ2-7
D: .
DNA: TGTGCCAGCAGTTTAGGGCAGCCACTCTCATTTTACGAGCAGTACTTC
CDR3: CASSLGQPLSFYEQYF

size: .
V: TRBV9
J: TRBJ2-5
D: .
DNA: TGTGCCAGCAGCGTAGGTCCGGAAAAGACCCAGTACTTC
CDR3: CASSVGPEKTQYF

size: .
V: TRBV7-6
J: TRBJ2-7
D: TRBD2
DNA: TGTGCCAGCAGCTTAGGGTCGGGAGGGACCTACGAGCAGTACTTC
CDR3: CASSLGSGGTYEQYF

size: .
V: TRBV12-5
J: TRBJ2-3
D: .
DNA: TGTGCTAGTGGCGCTCGCACAGATACGCAGTATTTT
CDR3: CASGARTDTQYF

size: .
V: TRBV4-1
J: TRBJ1-2
D: .
DNA: TGCGCCAGCAGCCAAGATCAGGGAATGGGGGGCTACACCTTC
CDR3: CASSQDQGMGGYTF

size: .
V: TRBV9
J: TRBJ2-1
D: TRBD2
DNA: TGTGCCAGCAGCGTCGATAGCGGGGCCTACAATGAGCAGTTCTTC
CDR3: CASSVDSGAYNEQFF

size: .
V: TRBV20-1
J: TRBJ2-5
D: TRBD2
DNA: TGCAGTGCTAGACCCCACGGGACTAGAAATCAAGAGACCCAGTACTTC
CDR3: CSARPHGTRNQETQYF

size: .
V: TRBV29-1
J: TRBJ2-5
D: TRBD1
DNA: TGCAGCGCTGACAGGGTTCAAGAGACCCAGTACTTC
CDR3: CSADRVQETQYF

size: .
V: TRBV2
J: TRBJ2-4
D: .
DNA: TGTGCCAGCAGCTTAGGGTTAGCCAAAAACATTCAGTACTTC
CDR3: CASSLGLAKNIQYF

size: .
V: TRBV20-1
J: TRBJ2-5
D: TRBD2
DNA: TGCAGTGCTAGCGCTGGACTAGCGGGGGGTCAAGAGACCCAGTACTTC
CDR3: CSASAGLAGGQETQYF

size: .
V: TRBV9
J: TRBJ2-7
D: TRBD2
DNA: TGTGCCAGCAGCGCCGGGACTATCTCCTACGAGCAGTACTTC
CDR3: CASSAGTISYEQYF

size: once
V: TRBV29-1
J: TRBJ1-4
D: TRBD1
DNA: TGCAGCGTCGCCGGCCAGTTAGACAGGGGTTCCGAAAAACTGTTTTTT
CDR3: CSVAGQLDRGSEKLFF

size: .
V: TRBV27
J: TRBJ1-1
D: .
DNA: TGTGCCAGCAGCCCCGAACAGTTGAACACTGAAGCTTTCTTT
CDR3: CASSPEQLNTEAFF

size: once
V: TRBV20-1
J: TRBJ2-1
D: .
DNA: TGCAGTGCTAGAGATGGGCGGATCCCGGGCAATGAGCAGTTCTTC
CDR3: CSARDGRIPGNEQFF

size: .
V: TRBV20-1
J: TRBJ1-2
D: .
DNA: TGCAGTGCTATGGTGCAGGCTCATGGCTACACCTTC
CDR3: CSAMVQAHGYTF

size: .
V: TRBV4-3
J: TRBJ1-6
D: .
DNA: TGCGCCAGCAGCCAAGACTTACATTCGGTTTCACCCCTCCACTTT
CDR3: CASSQDLHSVSPLHF

size: .
V: TRBV4-3
J: TRBJ1-6
D: .
DNA: TGCGCCGGCAGCCAAGATATAAGGGCCTCACCCCTCCACTTT
CDR3: CAGSQDIRASPLHF

size: .
V: TRBV28
J: TRBJ2-1
D: TRBD2
DNA: TGTGCCAGCAGCCCTAGCGGGGGGTACAATGAGCAGTTCTTC
CDR3: CASSPSGGYNEQFF

size: .
V: TRBV25-1
J: TRBJ2-4
D: .
DNA: TGTGCCAGCAGTGAACCTCAGGGTGGCGGGGCGAAAAACATTCAGTACTTC
CDR3: CASSEPQGGGAKNIQYF

size: .
V: TRBV5-1
J: TRBJ2-7
D: TRBD1
DNA: TGCGCCAGCAGCGCTACGGGACAGGGCTACGAGCAGTACTTC
CDR3: CASSATGQGYEQYF

size: .
V: TRBV6-2/TRBV6-3
J: TRBJ2-1
D: .
DNA: TGTGCCATATCCCAGGGAAGGGCTCCGAATGAGCAGTTCTTC
CDR3: CAISQGRAPNEQFF

size: .
V: TRBV3-1
J: TRBJ2-7
D: .
DNA: TGTGCCAGCAGCCAAGTTCAGGCCGGCGAGCAGTACTTC
CDR3: CASSQVQAGEQYF

size: .
V: TRBV20-1
J: TRBJ2-7
D: TRBD2
DNA: TGCAGTGCTCGACTAGCGGGAGGGCCCTACGAGCAGTACTTC
CDR3: CSARLAGGPYEQYF

size: .
V: TRBV10-1
J: TRBJ1-2
D: TRBD1
DNA: TGCGCCAGTTGGGACAGGGTTTTGGATGGCTACACCTTC
CDR3: CASWDRVLDGYTF

size: .
V: TRBV12-3/TRBV12-4
J: TRBJ2-7
D: TRBD2
DNA: TGTGCCAGCAGTCCGACTAGCGGGAGGGCGGAGGAGCAGTACTTC
CDR3: CASSPTSGRAEEQYF

size: .
V: TRBV7-2
J: TRBJ2-5
D: TRBD2
DNA: TGTGCCAGCAGCTTAGGGACTAGCGGACGCCGCCGCGGTGGGACCCAGTACTTC
CDR3: CASSLGTSGRRRGGTQYF

size: few
V: TRBV5-1
J: TRBJ2-1
D: .
DNA: TGCGCCAGCAGCTCCTCAACCTCCTACAATGAGCAGTTCTTC
CDR3: CASSSSTSYNEQFF

size: .
V: TRBV20-1
J: TRBJ2-7
D: TRBD2
DNA: TGCAGTGCCCCGGGACTAGCGGGAGGGCCTTACGAGCAGTACTTC
CDR3: CSAPGLAGGPYEQYF

size: .
V: TRBV6-5
J: TRBJ2-2
D: .
DNA: TGTGCCAGCAGTGTCGTCGGGCACGGGGAGCTGTTTTTT
CDR3: CASSVVGHGELFF